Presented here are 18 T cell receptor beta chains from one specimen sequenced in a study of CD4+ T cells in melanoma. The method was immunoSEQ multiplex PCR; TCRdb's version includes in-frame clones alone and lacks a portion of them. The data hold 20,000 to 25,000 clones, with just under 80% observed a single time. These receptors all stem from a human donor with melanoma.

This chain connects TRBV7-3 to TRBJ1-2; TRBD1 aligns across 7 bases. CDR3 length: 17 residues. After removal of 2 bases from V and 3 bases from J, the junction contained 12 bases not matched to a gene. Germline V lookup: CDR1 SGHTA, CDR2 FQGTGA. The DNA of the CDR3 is TGTGCCAGCAGCTTAGCGGCCAGGGAGGGGGCCGACTATGGCTACACCTTC. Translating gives CASSLAAREGADYGYTF.

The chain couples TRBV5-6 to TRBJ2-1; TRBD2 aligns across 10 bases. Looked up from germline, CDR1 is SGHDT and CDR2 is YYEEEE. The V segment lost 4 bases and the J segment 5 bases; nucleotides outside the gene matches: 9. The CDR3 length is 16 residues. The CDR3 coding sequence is TGTGCCAGCAGCAAGGATAGCGGGGGGCACCACAATGAGCAGTTCTTC. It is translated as CASSKDSGGHHNEQFF.

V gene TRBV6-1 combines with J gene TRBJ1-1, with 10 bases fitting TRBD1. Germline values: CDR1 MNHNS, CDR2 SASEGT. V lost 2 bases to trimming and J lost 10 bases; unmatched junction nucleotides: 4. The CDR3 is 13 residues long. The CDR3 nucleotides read TGTGCCAGCAGTGAAATCCGGGACAGGGGAGCTTTCTTT. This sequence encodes CASSEIRDRGAFF.

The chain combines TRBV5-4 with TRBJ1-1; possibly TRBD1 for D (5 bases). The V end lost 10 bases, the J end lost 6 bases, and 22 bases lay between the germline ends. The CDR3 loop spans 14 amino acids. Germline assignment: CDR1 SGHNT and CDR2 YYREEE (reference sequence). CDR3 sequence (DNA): TGTGCCTATTATAGTGTTGGGGCTTGGGCTGAAGCTTTCTTT. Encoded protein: CAYYSVGAWAEAFF. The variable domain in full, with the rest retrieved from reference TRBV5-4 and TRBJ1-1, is ETGVTQSPTHLIKTRGQQVTLRCSSQSGHNTVSWYQQALGQGPQFIFQYYREEENGRGNFPPRFSGLQFPNYSSELNVNALELDDSALYLCAYYSVGAWAEAFFGQGTRLTVV.

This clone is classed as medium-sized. CDR3 DNA: TGTGCCAGCAGCTCCTCCGCGACCCAGTACTTC. Protein sequence: CASSSSATQYF. The rearrangement joins TRBV7-9 to TRBJ2-5, with D unclear. Trimming removed 4 bases from V and 7 bases from J, with 7 bases in between. This CDR3 is built from 11 residues. Germline values: CDR1 SEHNR, CDR2 FQNEAQ (reference sequence).

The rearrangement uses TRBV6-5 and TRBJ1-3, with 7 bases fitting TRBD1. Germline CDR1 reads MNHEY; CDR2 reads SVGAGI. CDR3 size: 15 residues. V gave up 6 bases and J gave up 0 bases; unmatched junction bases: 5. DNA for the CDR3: TGTGCCAGCAGCAGACAGGGCCGCTCTGGAAACACCATATATTTT. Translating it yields CASSRQGRSGNTIYF.

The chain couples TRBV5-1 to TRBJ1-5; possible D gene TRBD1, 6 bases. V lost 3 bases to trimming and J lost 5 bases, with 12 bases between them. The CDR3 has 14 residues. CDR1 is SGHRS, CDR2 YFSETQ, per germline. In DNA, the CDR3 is TGCGCCAGCAGCTCAACAGGGCCGGATCAGCCCCAGCATTTT. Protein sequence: CASSSTGPDQPQHF.

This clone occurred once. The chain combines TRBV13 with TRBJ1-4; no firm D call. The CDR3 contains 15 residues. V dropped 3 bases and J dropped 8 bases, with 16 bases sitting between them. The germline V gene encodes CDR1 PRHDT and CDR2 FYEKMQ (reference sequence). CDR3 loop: CASSLRTYSAEKLFF. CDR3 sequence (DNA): TGTGCCAGCAGCTTGAGGACCTATTCAGCGGAAAAACTGTTTTTT.

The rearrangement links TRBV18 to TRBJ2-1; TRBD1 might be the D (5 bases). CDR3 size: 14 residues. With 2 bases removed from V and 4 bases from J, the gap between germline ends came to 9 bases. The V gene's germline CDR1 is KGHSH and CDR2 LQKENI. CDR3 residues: CASSPETAYNEQFF. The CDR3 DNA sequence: TGTGCCAGCTCACCAGAGACAGCGTACAATGAGCAGTTCTTC.

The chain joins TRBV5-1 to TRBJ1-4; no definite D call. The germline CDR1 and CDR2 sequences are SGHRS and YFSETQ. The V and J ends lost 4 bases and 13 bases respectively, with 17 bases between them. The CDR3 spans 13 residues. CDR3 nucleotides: TGCGCCAGCAGCATGTCTGGCACGCAGGCACTGTTTTTT. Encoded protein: CASSMSGTQALFF.

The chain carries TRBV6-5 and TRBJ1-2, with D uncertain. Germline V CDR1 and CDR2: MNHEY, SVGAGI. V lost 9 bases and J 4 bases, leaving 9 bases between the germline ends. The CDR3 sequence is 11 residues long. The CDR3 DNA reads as TGTGCCAGTTTTGCCGGCTATGGCTACACCTTC. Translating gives CASFAGYGYTF.

The CDR3 loop reads CASSEWRGRLNYGYTF. CDR3 nucleotides: TGTGCCAGCAGTGAATGGAGGGGGCGCCTTAACTATGGCTACACCTTC. The chain recombines TRBV2 with TRBJ1-2, with 7 bases identical to TRBD1. CDR1 and CDR2 (germline): SNHLY, FYNNEI. This CDR3 has 16 amino acids. V dropped 2 bases and J dropped 1; count of bases not matched to a gene: 7.

CDR3 sequence (DNA): TGTGCCAGCTCACCGTCACAGGGGACCTACGAGCAGTACTTC. Translation gives CASSPSQGTYEQYF. V is TRBV18 and J is TRBJ2-7; 7 nucleotides agree with TRBD1. V dropped 3 bases and J dropped 2; count of bases not matched to a gene: 4. Germline V gives CDR1 KGHSH, CDR2 LQKENI. This CDR3 region has 14 residues.

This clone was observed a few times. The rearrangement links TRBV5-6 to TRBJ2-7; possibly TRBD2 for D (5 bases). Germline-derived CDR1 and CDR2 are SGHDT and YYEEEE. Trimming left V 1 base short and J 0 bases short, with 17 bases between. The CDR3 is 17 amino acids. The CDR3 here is CASSLSVAGRGSYEQYF. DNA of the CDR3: TGTGCCAGCAGCTTGTCAGTCGCAGGACGGGGCTCCTACGAGCAGTACTTC.

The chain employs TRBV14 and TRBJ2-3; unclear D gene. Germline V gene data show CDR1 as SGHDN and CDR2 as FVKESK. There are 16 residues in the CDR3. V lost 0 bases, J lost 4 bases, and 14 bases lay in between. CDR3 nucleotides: TGTGCCAGCAGCCAAGAGTTTCTATCATGGGCAGATACGCAGTATTTT. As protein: CASSQEFLSWADTQYF.

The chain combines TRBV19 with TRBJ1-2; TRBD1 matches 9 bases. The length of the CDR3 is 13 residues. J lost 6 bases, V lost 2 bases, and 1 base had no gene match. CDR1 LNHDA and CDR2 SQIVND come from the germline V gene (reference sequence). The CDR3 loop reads CASSIRTGDGYTF. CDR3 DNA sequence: TGTGCCAGTAGTATAAGGACAGGGGATGGCTACACCTTC.

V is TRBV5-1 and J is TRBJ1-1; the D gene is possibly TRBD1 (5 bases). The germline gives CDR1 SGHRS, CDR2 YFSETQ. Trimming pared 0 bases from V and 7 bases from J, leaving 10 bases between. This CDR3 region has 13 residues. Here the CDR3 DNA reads TGCGCCAGCAGCTTGGAACAGGCAGGTGAAGCTTTCTTT. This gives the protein CASSLEQAGEAFF.

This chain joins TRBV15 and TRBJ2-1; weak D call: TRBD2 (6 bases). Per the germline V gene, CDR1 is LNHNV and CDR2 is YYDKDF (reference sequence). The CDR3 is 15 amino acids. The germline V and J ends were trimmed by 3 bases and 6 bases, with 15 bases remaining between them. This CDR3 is CATSSAGRGRNEQFF. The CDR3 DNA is TGTGCCACCAGCAGTGCGGGACGGGGTCGCAATGAGCAGTTCTTC.